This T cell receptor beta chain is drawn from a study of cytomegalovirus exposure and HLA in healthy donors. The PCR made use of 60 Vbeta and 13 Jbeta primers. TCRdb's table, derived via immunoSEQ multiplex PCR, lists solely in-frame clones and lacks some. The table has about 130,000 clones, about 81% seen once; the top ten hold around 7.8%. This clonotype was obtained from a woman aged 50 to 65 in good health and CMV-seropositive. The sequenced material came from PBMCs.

CDR3 in amino acids: CASSLSGVDTGELFF. CDR3 DNA: TGCGCCAGCAGCTTGTCAGGGGTAGACACCGGGGAGCTGTTTTTT. The chain links TRBV5-1 to TRBJ2-2; TRBD1 is a possible D gene (6 bases). V lost 1 base and J 3 bases, leaving 10 bases between the germline ends. The CDR3 runs 15 residues. CDR1 and CDR2 from the germline V gene are SGHRS and YFSETQ.